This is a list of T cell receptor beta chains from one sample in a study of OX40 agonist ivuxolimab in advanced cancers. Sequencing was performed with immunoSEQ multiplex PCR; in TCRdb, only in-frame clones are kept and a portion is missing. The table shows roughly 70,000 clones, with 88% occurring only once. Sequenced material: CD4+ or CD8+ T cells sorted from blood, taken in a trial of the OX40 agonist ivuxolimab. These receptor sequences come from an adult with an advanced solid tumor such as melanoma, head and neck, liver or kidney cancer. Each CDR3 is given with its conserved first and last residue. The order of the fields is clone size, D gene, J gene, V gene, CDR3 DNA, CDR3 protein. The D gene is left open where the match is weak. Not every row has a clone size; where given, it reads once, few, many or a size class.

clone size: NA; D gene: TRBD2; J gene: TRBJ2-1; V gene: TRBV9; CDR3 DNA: TGTGCCAGCAGCGTAGGTCTAGCGGAAGAGCAGTTCTTC; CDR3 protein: CASSVGLAEEQFF
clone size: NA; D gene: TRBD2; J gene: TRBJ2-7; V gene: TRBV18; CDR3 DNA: TGTGCCAGCTCACTATCCGCGGCGCTAGCGGGGACCTACGAGCAGTACTTC; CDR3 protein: CASSLSAALAGTYEQYF
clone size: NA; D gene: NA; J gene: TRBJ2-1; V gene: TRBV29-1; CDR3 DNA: TGCAGCGTCGCGGTAAGGAGAGACAATGAGCAGTTCTTC; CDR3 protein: CSVAVRRDNEQFF
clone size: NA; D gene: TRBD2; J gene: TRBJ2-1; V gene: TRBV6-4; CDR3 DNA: TGTGCCAGCAGTGAATTAGCGGGAGTGGGTGAGCAGTTCTTC; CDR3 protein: CASSELAGVGEQFF
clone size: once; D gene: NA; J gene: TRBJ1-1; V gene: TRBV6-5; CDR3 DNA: TGTGCCAGCAAGGGTGGGAGGGACACTGAAGCTTTCTTT; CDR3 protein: CASKGGRDTEAFF
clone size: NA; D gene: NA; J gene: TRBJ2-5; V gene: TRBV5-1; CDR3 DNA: TGCGCCAGCAGCTTCCAGGGGTTGGGGAAGACCCAGTACTTC; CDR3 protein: CASSFQGLGKTQYF
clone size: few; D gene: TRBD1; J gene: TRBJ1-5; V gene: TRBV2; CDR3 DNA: TGTGCCAGCAGTTTTTCACAGGGGGCGAGCAATCAGCCCCAGCATTTT; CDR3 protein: CASSFSQGASNQPQHF
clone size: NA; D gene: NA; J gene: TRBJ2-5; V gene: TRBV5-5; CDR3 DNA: TGTGCCAGCAGCTTCTTCCGGTGGTCTGGGGAGACCCAGTACTTC; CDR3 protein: CASSFFRWSGETQYF
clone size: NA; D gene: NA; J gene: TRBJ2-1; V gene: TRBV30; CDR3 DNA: TGTGCCTGGAGTTGGGTGCCCCCCCCCAATGAGCAGTTCTTC; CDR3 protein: CAWSWVPPPNEQFF
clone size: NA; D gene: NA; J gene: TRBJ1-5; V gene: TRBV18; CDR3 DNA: TGTGCCAGCTCACCAGGGAGTAATCAGCCCCAGCATTTT; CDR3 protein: CASSPGSNQPQHF
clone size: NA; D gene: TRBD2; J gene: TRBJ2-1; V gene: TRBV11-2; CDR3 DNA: TGTGCCAGCCGGCGGGGCGGGAGGGCGTCGAGTGAGCAGTTCTTC; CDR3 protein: CASRRGGRASSEQFF
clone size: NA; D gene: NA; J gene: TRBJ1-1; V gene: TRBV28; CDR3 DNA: TGTGCCAGCTCTTGGAGGCTCGGCGTAGCTTTCTTT; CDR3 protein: CASSWRLGVAFF
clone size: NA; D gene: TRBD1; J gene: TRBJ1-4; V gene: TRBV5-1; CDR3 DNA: TGCGCCAGCAGCTTGGACGGTCAGGGGGGCGAAAAACTGTTTTTT; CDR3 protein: CASSLDGQGGEKLFF
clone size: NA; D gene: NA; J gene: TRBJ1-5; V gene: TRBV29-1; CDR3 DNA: TGCAGCGTCCGGGAAGGATTTCAGCCCCAGCATTTT; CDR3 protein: CSVREGFQPQHF
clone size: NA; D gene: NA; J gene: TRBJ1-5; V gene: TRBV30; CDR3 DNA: TGTGCCTGGAGTGCCCCGGGCCAGGGCAATCAGCCCCAGCATTTT; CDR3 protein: CAWSAPGQGNQPQHF
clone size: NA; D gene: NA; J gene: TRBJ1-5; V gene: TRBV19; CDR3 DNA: TGTGCCAGTAGTACCTACTCCCCAGGGTACAATCAGCCCCAGCATTTT; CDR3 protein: CASSTYSPGYNQPQHF
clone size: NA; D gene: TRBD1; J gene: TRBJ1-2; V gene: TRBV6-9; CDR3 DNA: TGTGCCAGCAGTTACTCGACCAGGGGGTCATATGGCTACACCTTC; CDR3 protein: CASSYSTRGSYGYTF
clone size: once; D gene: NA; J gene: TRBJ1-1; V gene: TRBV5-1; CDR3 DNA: TGCGCCAGCCTGCCTGCCCCGGGGACTGAAGCTTTCTTT; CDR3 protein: CASLPAPGTEAFF
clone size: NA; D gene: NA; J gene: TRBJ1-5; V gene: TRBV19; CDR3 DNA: TGTGCCAGTAGTATAGTGGGCAGGGATCAGCCCCAGCATTTT; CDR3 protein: CASSIVGRDQPQHF
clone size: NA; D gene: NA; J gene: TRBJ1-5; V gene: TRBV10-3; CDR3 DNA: TGTGCCATCAGATTGGCGGAAAGGGTGCGGTCTACTATTCACAATCAGCCCCAGCATTTT; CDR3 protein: CAIRLAERVRSTIHNQPQHF
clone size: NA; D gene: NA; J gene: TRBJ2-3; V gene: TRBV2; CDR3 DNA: TGTGCCAGCAGTGGTTTCCGGTCAGGAGTCACAGATACGCAGTATTTT; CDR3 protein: CASSGFRSGVTDTQYF
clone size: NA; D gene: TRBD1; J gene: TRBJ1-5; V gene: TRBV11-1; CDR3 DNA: TGTGCCAGCAGCACCTACCCGGCCGGACAGGTTATCGATCAGCCCCAGCATTTT; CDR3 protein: CASSTYPAGQVIDQPQHF
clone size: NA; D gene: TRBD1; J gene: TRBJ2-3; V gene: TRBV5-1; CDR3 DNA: TGCGCCAGCAGCTTCTCGACAGGGGGCGGAACAGATACGCAGTATTTT; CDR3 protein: CASSFSTGGGTDTQYF
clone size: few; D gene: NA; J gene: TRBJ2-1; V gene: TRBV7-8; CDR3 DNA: TGTGCCAGCAGCTTATCGACAGAGCAGTTCTTC; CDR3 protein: CASSLSTEQFF
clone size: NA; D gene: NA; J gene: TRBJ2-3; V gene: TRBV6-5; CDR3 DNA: TGTGCCAGCAGTTTTAGTGGGAGCACAGATACGCAGTATTTT; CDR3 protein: CASSFSGSTDTQYF
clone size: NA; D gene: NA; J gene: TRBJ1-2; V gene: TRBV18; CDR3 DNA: TGTGCCAGCTCACCAGTGGCAGAGGGCTATGGCTACACCTTC; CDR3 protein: CASSPVAEGYGYTF
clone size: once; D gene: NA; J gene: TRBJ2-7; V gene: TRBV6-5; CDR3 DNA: TGTGCCAGCAGACGGGATAGGACGGCCTACGAGCAGTACTTC; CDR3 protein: CASRRDRTAYEQYF
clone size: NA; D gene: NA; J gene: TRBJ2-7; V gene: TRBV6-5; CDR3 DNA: TGTGCCAGCAGTCCTCAACAGGGACTCTACGAGCAGTACTTC; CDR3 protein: CASSPQQGLYEQYF
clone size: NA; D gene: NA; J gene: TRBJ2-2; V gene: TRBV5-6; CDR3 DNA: TGTGCCAGCAGCCCCGAAGGGCGGGCCGGGACCGGGGAGCTGTTTTTT; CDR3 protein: CASSPEGRAGTGELFF
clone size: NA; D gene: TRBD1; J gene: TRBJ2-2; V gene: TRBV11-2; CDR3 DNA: TGTGCCAGCAGCCATGGACAGGGCTCCGGGGAGCTGTTTTTT; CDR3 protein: CASSHGQGSGELFF
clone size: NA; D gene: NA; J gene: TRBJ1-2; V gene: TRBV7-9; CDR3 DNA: TGTGCCAGCAGCTTCCCAGGAGTATATGGCTACACCTTC; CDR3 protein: CASSFPGVYGYTF
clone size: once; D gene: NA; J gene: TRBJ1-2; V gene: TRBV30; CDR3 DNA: TGTGCCTGGAGTGGGCACCCAAACTATGGCTACACCTTC; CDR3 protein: CAWSGHPNYGYTF
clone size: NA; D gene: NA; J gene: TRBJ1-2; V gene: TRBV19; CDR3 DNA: TGTGCCAGTAGTATAGAAGGCGTCGGCTATGGCTACACCTTC; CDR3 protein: CASSIEGVGYGYTF
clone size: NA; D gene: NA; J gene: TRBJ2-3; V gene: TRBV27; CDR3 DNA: TGTGCCAGCAGTGTAGGGATGGGCACAGATACGCAGTATTTT; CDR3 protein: CASSVGMGTDTQYF
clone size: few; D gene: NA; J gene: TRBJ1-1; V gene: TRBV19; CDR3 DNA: TGTGCCAGCAGCAGGGGGAACACTGAAGCTTTCTTT; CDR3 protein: CASSRGNTEAFF
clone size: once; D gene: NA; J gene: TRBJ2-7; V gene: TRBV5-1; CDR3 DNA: TGCGCCAGCAGCTTGGCGAGCGTCAGTTCCTACGAGCAGTACTTC; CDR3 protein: CASSLASVSSYEQYF
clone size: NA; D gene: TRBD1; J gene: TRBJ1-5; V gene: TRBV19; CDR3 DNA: TGTGCCAGTAGTCCAGGGACAGAACTACAGCATTTT; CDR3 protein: CASSPGTELQHF
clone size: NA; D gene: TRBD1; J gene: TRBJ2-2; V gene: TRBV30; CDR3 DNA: TGTGCCTGGCCGGGACAGCTGAACACCGGGGAGCTGTTTTTT; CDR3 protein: CAWPGQLNTGELFF
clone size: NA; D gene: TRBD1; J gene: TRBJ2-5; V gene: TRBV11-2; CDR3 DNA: TGTGCCAGCAGCTTAGCACCGGGACAGGGGTTCGAGACCCAGTACTTC; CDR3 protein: CASSLAPGQGFETQYF
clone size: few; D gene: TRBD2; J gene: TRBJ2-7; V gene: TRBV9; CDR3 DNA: TGTGCCAGCAGCCCCCGACTAGCGGGACCCTACGAGCAGTACTTC; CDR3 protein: CASSPRLAGPYEQYF
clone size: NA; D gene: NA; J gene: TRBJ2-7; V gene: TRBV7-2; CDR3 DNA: TGTGCCAGCAGCCCCAGGGCAGGTCCCTACGAGCAGTACTTC; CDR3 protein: CASSPRAGPYEQYF
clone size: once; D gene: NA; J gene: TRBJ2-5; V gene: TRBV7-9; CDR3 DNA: TGTGCCAGCAGCTTCGGGGCCACCCAAGAGACCCAGTACTTC; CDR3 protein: CASSFGATQETQYF
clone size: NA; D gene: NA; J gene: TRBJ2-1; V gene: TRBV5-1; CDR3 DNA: TGCGCCAGCAGAACACAGGGTTCAAACAATGAGCAGTTCTTC; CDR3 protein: CASRTQGSNNEQFF
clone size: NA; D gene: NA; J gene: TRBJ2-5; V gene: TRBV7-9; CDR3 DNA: TGTGCCAGCAGCTTAGTCACGTTCCAAGAGACCCAGTACTTC; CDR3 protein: CASSLVTFQETQYF
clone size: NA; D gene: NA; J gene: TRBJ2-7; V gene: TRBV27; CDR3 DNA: TGTGCCAGCAGTGAGCGCTCAGGCTCCTACGAGCAGTACTTC; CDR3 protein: CASSERSGSYEQYF
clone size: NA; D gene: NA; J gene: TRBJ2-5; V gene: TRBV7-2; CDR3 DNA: TGTGCCAGCAGCTTAACTTTGGGTCCCACCCAGTACTTC; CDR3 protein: CASSLTLGPTQYF
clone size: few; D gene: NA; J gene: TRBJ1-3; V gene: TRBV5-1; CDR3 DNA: TGCGCCAGCAGCATAACGACAGGAATTGGTGGAAACACCATATATTTT; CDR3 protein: CASSITTGIGGNTIYF
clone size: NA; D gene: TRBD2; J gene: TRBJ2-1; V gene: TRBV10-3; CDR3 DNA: TGTGCCATCAGTGAGAACAGCGGGAGTTACAATGAGCAGTTCTTC; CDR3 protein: CAISENSGSYNEQFF
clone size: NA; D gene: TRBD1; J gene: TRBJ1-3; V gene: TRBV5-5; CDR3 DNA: TGTGCCAGCAGCCGGGACAGGGTCTTCCGAAACACCATATATTTT; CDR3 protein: CASSRDRVFRNTIYF
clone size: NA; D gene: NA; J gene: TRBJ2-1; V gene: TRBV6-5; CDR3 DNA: TGTGCCAGCCGGAGACCTACCTACAATGAGCAGTTCTTC; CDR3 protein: CASRRPTYNEQFF
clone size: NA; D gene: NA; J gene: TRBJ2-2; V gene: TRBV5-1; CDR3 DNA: TGCGCCAGCAGCCGGGGTTGGGACACCGGGGAGCTGTTTTTT; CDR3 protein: CASSRGWDTGELFF